The source of this TCR beta chain is a study of spatial heterogeneity in lung cancer. This clonotype was picked up many times. The antigen is not known. The CDR3 sequence is 14 residues long. Germline assignment: CDR1 SGHAT and CDR2 FQNNGV. The ends were cut back, 7 bases at V and 4 bases at J, with 13 bases in the middle. Time point noted: sample taken at primary tumor resection. Researchers sequenced whole RNA taken from tumor, nontumor lung or frozen PBMC without sorting. Regarding the study as a whole: For expanded intratumoral alpha and beta TCRs, counts tracked tumor mutation counts. The study found that ubiquitous and regional expanded TCR counts tracked ubiquitous and regional nonsynonymous mutations, respectively. Estimated TCR-seq coverage of tumor T cells was only approximately 7% for alpha chains. For beta chains, the corresponding estimate was 13% to 15%.

MiXCR, run by TCRdb on the 5' RACE reads, gives a single entry per CDR3 protein. Among about 15,000 distinct CDR3 sequences listed, around 7.5% were seen once. This TCR was sampled from a male donor with early-stage non-small cell lung cancer. The source was lung tumor tissue, collected at surgery. The chain uses TRBV11-2 and TRBJ2-2; perhaps TRBD1 as D (6 bases). DNA for the CDR3: TGTGCCAGCATCGACAGGCGAAGCACCGGGGAGCTGTTTTTT. Translating gives CASIDRRSTGELFF.